One and the same sample provided the 8 T cell receptor beta chains below, sequenced in a study of Ad26.COV2.S vaccination and SARS-CoV-2 variants. Specified treatment: roughly 19 received Ad26.COV2.S at low or high dose, single or two shots; about five received placebo; per-sample allocation not given. The investigators took samples on day 63 after the first vaccine or placebo injection. TCRdb keeps only in-frame clones here, not all; method: immunoSEQ multiplex PCR. The table has a few hundred thousand clones, about 90% seen once; the top ten hold approximately 1.6%. The material sequenced was peripheral blood, taken in a trial of Ad26.COV2.S vaccine versus placebo. These receptor sequences come from a person aged 18-60 years who received the Ad26.COV2.S COVID-19 vaccine or a placebo.

V usage is TRBV4-1 and J usage is TRBJ2-1; 7 nucleotides agree with TRBD1. The CDR3 extends over 13 amino acids. With 0 bases clipped from V and 13 bases from J, the junction kept 6 bases outside the gene matches. From germline, CDR1 is MGHRA and CDR2 YSYEKL. This CDR3 reads CASSQERTGEQFF. The CDR3 bases are TGCGCCAGCAGCCAAGAAAGGACAGGCGAACAGTTCTTC.

The chain uses TRBV21-1 and TRBJ2-2; the DNA was not used to check the table's D call, TRBD2. TRBV21-1 is designated a pseudogene. The CDR3 is 17 amino acids. CDR3 nucleotide sequence: TGTGCCAGCAGCGAAGGCCTTAGCGGGGGAAACACCGGGGAGCTGTTTTTT. Translated, it gives CASSEGLSGGNTGELFF.

The chain uses TRBV18 and TRBJ2-7, with a weak D call TRBD2 (6 bases). The CDR3 is 16 amino acids. Trimming took 6 bases from V and 7 from J, leaving 25 bases between them. CDR1 is KGHSH, CDR2 LQKENI, per germline. The CDR3 spells CASSLEAGTARKEQYF. CDR3 bases: TGTGCCAGCTCCCTCGAGGCGGGGACGGCCAGGAAAGAGCAGTACTTC.

V is TRBV6-5 and J is TRBJ2-3; D is ambiguous. The CDR3 spans 13 residues. V was trimmed by 2 bases and J by 6 bases, leaving 9 bases between them. Germline loops: CDR1 MNHEY, CDR2 SVGAGI. This chain's CDR3 is CASSYSPRDTQYF. For the CDR3, the DNA is TGTGCCAGCAGTTACAGTCCCAGGGATACGCAGTATTTT.

The chain recombines TRBV7-2 with TRBJ1-5; D uncertain. This CDR3 has 13 residues. V lost 1 base, J lost 5 bases, and 6 bases lay in between. CDR1 and CDR2 from the germline V gene are SGHTA and FQGNSA. DNA for the CDR3: TGTGCCAGCAGCTTAGGTGATTATCAGCCCCAGCATTTT. This encodes CASSLGDYQPQHF.

There are a few counts of this clone. The rearrangement links TRBV4-3 to TRBJ2-7, with a tentative D call TRBD1 (5 bases). V was shortened by 1 base and J by 2 bases, with 12 bases between the two germline ends. The CDR3 is 15 amino acids. Germline V gene lookup returns CDR1 LGHNA and CDR2 YSLEER. The chain's CDR3 is CASSQVSPGPYEQYF. In DNA form, the CDR3 reads TGCGCCAGCAGCCAAGTTAGTCCAGGGCCCTACGAGCAGTACTTC.

V usage is TRBV6-4 and J usage is TRBJ2-3; 12 bases are shared with TRBD2. The ends lost 6 bases at V and 1 base at J; junction bases unmatched: 5. The CDR3 runs to 16 residues. CDR1 and CDR2 (germline): MRHNA, SNTAGT. The CDR3 DNA follows: TGTGCCAGCAGCACGACTAGCGGGGGTGGCACAGATACGCAGTATTTT. Amino acid sequence: CASSTTSGGGTDTQYF.

The genes are TRBV7-8 and TRBJ2-4, with 10 positions matching TRBD1. J was trimmed by 0 bases and V by 0 bases; bases with no gene match: 8. The CDR3 has 19 residues. The germline gives CDR1 SGHVS, CDR2 FQNEAQ. Here the CDR3 DNA reads TGTGCCAGCAGCTTAGCCTCGGGACAGGGGAAACTAGCCAAAAACATTCAGTACTTC. It codes for CASSLASGQGKLAKNIQYF.